These 24 T cell receptor beta chains were all obtained from the same sample, sequenced in a study of blood T cell repertoires in COVID-19. Assay: immunoSEQ multiplex PCR; the TCRdb copy retains only in-frame clones and omits some. The table has under 95,000 clones, around nine tenths seen once. The sequenced sample consisted of peripheral blood. Source of these receptors: a man in his 60s with acute or convalescent COVID-19.

The V and J genes are TRBV12-5 and TRBJ2-7, with D possibly matching TRBD1 (6 bases). The germline gives CDR1 LGHNT, CDR2 FRNRAP. This CDR3 is built from 13 residues. Trimming left V 5 bases short and J 2 bases short, with 10 bases between. CDR3 in DNA: TGTGCTAGTGGTCGGACAGCCACCTACGAGCAGTACTTC. It is translated as CASGRTATYEQYF.

This chain uses TRBV5-4 with TRBJ2-5, with 13 bases aligning to TRBD2. The CDR3 extends over 18 amino acids. The J segment lost 4 bases and the V segment lost 4 bases, leaving 13 bases of the junction unmatched. Looked up from germline, CDR1 is SGHNT and CDR2 is YYREEE (reference sequence). CDR3 sequence: CASSETLLAGGLSETQYF. CDR3 in DNA: TGTGCCAGCAGCGAAACCCTACTAGCGGGGGGGCTATCAGAGACCCAGTACTTC.

The chain couples TRBV5-1 to TRBJ2-2; 10 positions match TRBD2. Per the germline V gene, CDR1 is SGHRS and CDR2 is YFSETQ. V shed 6 bases, J shed 6 bases, and the junction held 8 bases outside the gene matches. The CDR3 is 15 amino acids. DNA of the CDR3: TGCGCCAGCACTAGCGGGGGCAACCCAGCCGGGGAGCTGTTTTTT. Amino acids: CASTSGGNPAGELFF.

V is TRBV4-1 and J is TRBJ2-3; 7 bases map to TRBD1. Trimming took 4 bases from V and 2 from J; bases not matched to a gene: 6. Germline V CDR1 and CDR2: MGHRA, YSYEKL. The CDR3 contains 15 residues. The chain's CDR3 is CASSRGTVSTDTQYF. The CDR3 bases are TGCGCCAGCAGCCGTGGGACAGTTTCCACAGATACGCAGTATTTT.

The rearrangement uses TRBV4-3 and TRBJ1-5; TRBD1 matches at 9 bases. The germline CDR1 and CDR2 sequences are LGHNA and YSLEER. The CDR3 is 15 amino acids. V trimming: 5 bases; J trimming: 4 bases; junction bases outside the gene matches: 6. CDR3 in amino acids: CASSSGTGKNQPQHF. The CDR3 coding sequence is TGCGCCAGCAGCTCTGGGACAGGGAAGAATCAGCCCCAGCATTTT.

This sequence joins TRBV5-5 and TRBJ2-2, with 9 bases fitting TRBD1. V gave up 4 bases and J gave up 7 bases; unmatched junction bases: 11. This CDR3 is 16 amino acids long. Germline-derived CDR1 and CDR2 are SGHKS and YYEKEE (reference sequence). CDR3 coding DNA: TGTGCCAGCAGCCCCCCCTGGACAGGGGTCGGCGGGGAGCTGTTTTTT. Translated: CASSPPWTGVGGELFF.

V usage is TRBV7-9 and J usage is TRBJ2-3; 9 nucleotides line up with TRBD1. Germline trimming cut 5 bases from V and 1 base from J; bases unmatched to any gene: 7. The germline CDR1 and CDR2 sequences are SEHNR and FQNEAQ (reference sequence). The CDR3 is made up of 16 amino acids. The CDR3 region is CASSPPGQGGTDTQYF. In DNA form, the CDR3 reads TGTGCCAGCAGCCCACCGGGACAGGGAGGCACAGATACGCAGTATTTT.

The chain employs TRBV6-9 and TRBJ2-7; D is unclear. The V gene lost 2 bases and the J gene lost 6 bases, with 14 bases spanning the gap. The V gene's germline CDR1 is MNHGY and CDR2 SVAAGI. The CDR3 extends over 14 amino acids. CDR3 DNA: TGTGCCAGCAGTTATCCTAGATCCCCCCTCGAGCAGTACTTC. Its translation: CASSYPRSPLEQYF.

The V gene is TRBV3-1 (or the pseudogene TRBV3-2), the J gene TRBJ1-3; D call uncertain. V shed 0 bases and J shed 4 bases, with 7 bases lying between them. The CDR3 runs 14 residues. Per the germline V gene, CDR1 is LGHDT and CDR2 is YNNKEL (reference sequence). The CDR3 region is CASSQDQAGNTIYF. The CDR3 DNA sequence: TGTGCCAGCAGCCAAGATCAAGCGGGAAACACCATATATTTT.

The J gene is TRBJ2-5, the V gene TRBV7-9; D call uncertain. The germline V gene has CDR1 SEHNR and CDR2 FQNEAQ (reference sequence). The ends were cut back, 11 bases at V and 5 bases at J, with 15 bases in the middle. The CDR3 has 12 residues. CDR3 coding DNA: TGTGCCGGTCAGGTAACTTCGGAGACCCAGTACTTC. It encodes CAGQVTSETQYF. The variable domain in full, with the rest retrieved from reference TRBV7-9 and TRBJ2-5, is DTGVSQNPRHKITKRGQNVTFRCDPISEHNRLYWYRQTLGQGPEFLTYFQNEAQLEKSRLLSDRFSAERPKGSFSTLEIQRTEQGDSAMYLCAGQVTSETQYFGPGTRLLVL.

CDR3 sequence: CASSEKGATGELFF. As DNA, the CDR3 is TGTGCCAGCAGTGAGAAGGGAGCGACCGGGGAGCTGTTTTTT. The V call is TRBV2, the J call TRBJ2-2; maybe TRBD2 (5 bases). Per the germline V gene, CDR1 is SNHLY and CDR2 is FYNNEI. This CDR3 spans 14 amino acids. Trimming left V 3 bases short and J 5 bases short, with 10 bases between.

The rearrangement uses TRBV19 and TRBJ2-1, with D possibly matching TRBD1 (5 bases). Germline CDR1 is LNHDA and CDR2 is SQIVND (reference sequence). Trimming shortened V by 2 bases and J by 5 bases, and 19 bases separated the two germline ends. There are 17 residues in the CDR3. The chain's CDR3 is CASSIIPGRVGDNEQFF. The CDR3 DNA is TGTGCCAGTAGTATAATCCCCGGCAGGGTAGGGGACAATGAGCAGTTCTTC.

The genes are TRBV30 and TRBJ1-2; the D gene is possibly TRBD1 (6 bases). The CDR3 consists of 14 residues. V was trimmed by 4 bases and J by 8 bases, leaving 20 bases between them. Germline V CDR1 and CDR2: GTSNPN, SVGIG (reference sequence). For the CDR3, the DNA is TGTGCCTGGACACAGGGACGGGGTACGGGAGGCTACACCTTC. Protein product: CAWTQGRGTGGYTF.

This sequence joins TRBV4-3 and TRBJ2-7, with D perhaps matching TRBD1 (6 bases). Germline loops: CDR1 LGHNA, CDR2 YSLEER. V was cut by 0 bases and J by 4 bases, with 7 bases left in between. The CDR3 sequence is 13 residues long. CDR3 residues: CASSQDRGYEQYF. CDR3 coding DNA: TGCGCCAGCAGCCAAGACAGGGGTTACGAGCAGTACTTC.

This clone was seen a handful of times. The V and J genes are TRBV6-5 and TRBJ1-1, with 10 bases that match TRBD1. Unmatched junction bases numbered 4, after V lost 5 bases and J lost 1 base. The germline CDR1 and CDR2 sequences are MNHEY and SVGAGI. This CDR3 comprises 15 residues. The CDR3: CASSPRQGANTEAFF. CDR3 nucleotides: TGTGCCAGCAGTCCTCGACAGGGGGCGAACACTGAAGCTTTCTTT.

The chain recombines TRBV13 with TRBJ1-2; 8 bases map to TRBD1. J was trimmed by 4 bases and V by 5 bases; bases with no gene match: 9. This CDR3 is built from 15 residues. Germline V gene lookup returns CDR1 PRHDT and CDR2 FYEKMQ (reference sequence). The CDR3 protein is CASSILDRVSYGYTF. CDR3 nucleotide sequence: TGTGCCAGCAGCATCTTGGACAGGGTGAGCTATGGCTACACCTTC.

The chain uses TRBV11-2 and TRBJ2-2; 8 nucleotides agree with TRBD1. This CDR3 spans 18 amino acids. Germline V CDR1 and CDR2: SGHAT, FQNNGV. Losses at the gene ends were 0 bases for V and 1 base for J; bases not matched to a gene: 7. The CDR3 coding sequence is TGTGCCAGCAGCTTAGAGGCCCCCGGGACAGGGAACACCGGGGAGCTGTTTTTT. Its translation is CASSLEAPGTGNTGELFF.

The chain employs TRBV4-2 and TRBJ2-4; D not certain. The CDR3 runs to 19 residues. V gave up 0 bases and J gave up 5 bases, with 23 bases separating them. The germline gives CDR1 LGHNA, CDR2 YNFKEQ. The CDR3 protein is CASSQDARRRTAHENIQYF. The CDR3 DNA follows: TGTGCCAGCAGCCAAGATGCGAGGCGGAGAACCGCCCATGAAAACATTCAGTACTTC.

The CDR3 sequence: CASSYSPTGGRNTIYF. DNA of the CDR3: TGTGCCAGCAGTTACAGCCCAACAGGGGGCAGAAACACCATATATTTT. The rearrangement links TRBV6-5 to TRBJ1-3; 9 positions match TRBD1. In germline, CDR1 is MNHEY, CDR2 SVGAGI. Losses at the gene ends were 2 bases for V and 5 bases for J; bases not matched to a gene: 7. The CDR3 spans 16 residues.

The chain has TRBV6-5 and TRBJ1-2; D uncertain. V lost 6 bases and J lost 7, with 15 bases in between. The CDR3 extends over 13 amino acids. Germline CDR1 reads MNHEY; CDR2 reads SVGAGI. Here the CDR3 DNA reads TGTGCCAGCAGAAACCCAGGAGGGTTTGGCTACACCTTC. This sequence encodes CASRNPGGFGYTF.

The chain uses TRBV6-2 or TRBV6-3 and TRBJ2-6, with D perhaps matching TRBD2 (6 bases). Germline V gives CDR1 MNHEY, CDR2 SVGEGT. The CDR3 contains 17 residues. Trimming stripped 0 bases from V and 4 bases from J, with 13 bases between. The CDR3 here is CASSYSTGAIGANVLTF. The CDR3 DNA sequence: TGTGCCAGCAGTTACTCGACGGGAGCTATCGGGGCCAACGTCCTGACTTTC.

This chain joins TRBV7-2 and TRBJ2-7, with a tentative D call TRBD1 (6 bases). Trimming removed 5 bases from V and 5 bases from J, with 16 bases in between. The CDR3 has 14 amino acids. Germline V gene data show CDR1 as SGHTA and CDR2 as FQGNSA. Here the CDR3 DNA reads TGTGCCAGCAGCCTAGGTCCACAGGGCGACGAGCAGTACTTC. Amino acids: CASSLGPQGDEQYF.

The chain is built from TRBV2 and TRBJ1-5; no reliable D call. V lost 5 bases, J lost 5 bases, and 16 bases lay in between. This CDR3 comprises 15 residues. The germline gives CDR1 SNHLY, CDR2 FYNNEI. CDR3 amino acids: CASSIYWGGYQPQHF. DNA of the CDR3: TGTGCCAGCAGTATTTACTGGGGAGGCTATCAGCCCCAGCATTTT. The full variable domain, in which reference TRBV2 and TRBJ1-5 provide the parts outside the CDR3, is EPEVTQTPSHQVTQMGQEVILRCVPISNHLYFYWYRQILGQKVEFLVSFYNNEISEKSEIFDDQFSVERPDGSNFTLKIRSTKLEDSAMYFCASSIYWGGYQPQHFGDGTRLSIL.

V gene TRBV6-5 combines with J gene TRBJ1-2; TRBD1 is a possible D gene (6 bases). CDR3 length equals 12 residues. CDR1 is MNHEY and CDR2 is SVGAGI in the germline V gene. V was clipped by 2 bases and J by 6 bases, with 7 bases between them. DNA of the CDR3: TGTGCCAGCAGTTACGCAGGGGATGGCTACACCTTC. Protein: CASSYAGDGYTF.